The following is a T cell receptor beta chain sequence with its context. This CDR3 has 14 residues. Original analysis: Scientists estimated how many nucleated cells there were by amplifying reference gene primers. Using immunoSEQ multiplex PCR, the repertoire was profiled, and TCRdb retains in-frame clones only, with some absent. That table supplies the V and J calls and clone size; D and trimming were determined from the DNA. Found here are around 200,000 clones, 87% of them singletons; the top ten hold 3.7%. The data were taken from a study of blood T cell repertoires in COVID-19. Study as a whole: Specimens from acute and convalescent COVID-19 originated in the United States, Italy and Spain. The analysed material was cDNA or gDNA that came from T cells, B-cell-depleted T cells, or PBMCs.

The V call is TRBV21-1, the J call TRBJ2-2; TRBD2, the table's D call, lacks a check against the DNA. TRBV21-1 is marked as a pseudogene. This clonotype was obtained from a man aged 18 to 29 with active or convalescent COVID-19. The sequencing input was peripheral blood. CDR3 amino acids: CASSKAHGGGELFF. CDR3 sequence (DNA): TGTGCCAGCAGCAAAGCCCACGGGGGCGGGGAGCTGTTTTTT.